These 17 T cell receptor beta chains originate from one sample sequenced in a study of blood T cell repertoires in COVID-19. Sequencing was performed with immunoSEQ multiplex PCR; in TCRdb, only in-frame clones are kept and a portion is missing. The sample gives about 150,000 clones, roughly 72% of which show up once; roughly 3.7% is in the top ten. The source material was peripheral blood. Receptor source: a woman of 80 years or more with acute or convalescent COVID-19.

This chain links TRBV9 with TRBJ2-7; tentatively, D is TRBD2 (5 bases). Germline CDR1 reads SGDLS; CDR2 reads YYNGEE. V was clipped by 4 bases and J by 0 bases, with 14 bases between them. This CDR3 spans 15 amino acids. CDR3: CASSPRVGSSYEQYF. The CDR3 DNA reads TGTGCCAGCAGCCCCCGGGTGGGGAGCTCCTACGAGCAGTACTTC.

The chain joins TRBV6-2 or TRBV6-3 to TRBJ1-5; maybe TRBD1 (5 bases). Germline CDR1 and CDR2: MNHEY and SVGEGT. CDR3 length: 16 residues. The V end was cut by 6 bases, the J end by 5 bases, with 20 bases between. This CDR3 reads CASSPLGRGSDQPQHF. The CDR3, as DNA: TGTGCCAGCAGCCCCCTTGGAAGGGGCTCAGATCAGCCCCAGCATTTT.

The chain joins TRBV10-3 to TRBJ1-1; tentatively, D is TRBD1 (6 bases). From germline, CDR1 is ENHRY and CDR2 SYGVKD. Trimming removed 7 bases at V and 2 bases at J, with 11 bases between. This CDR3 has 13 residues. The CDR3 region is CAIKRGINTEAFF. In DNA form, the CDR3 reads TGTGCCATCAAAAGGGGGATAAACACTGAAGCTTTCTTT.

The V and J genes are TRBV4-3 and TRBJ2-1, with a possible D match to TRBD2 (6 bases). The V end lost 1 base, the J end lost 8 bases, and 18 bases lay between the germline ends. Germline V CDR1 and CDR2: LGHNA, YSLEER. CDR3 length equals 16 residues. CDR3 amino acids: CASSQGVAVRRDEQFF. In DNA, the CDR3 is TGCGCCAGCAGCCAAGGGGTAGCGGTGAGAAGGGATGAGCAGTTCTTC.

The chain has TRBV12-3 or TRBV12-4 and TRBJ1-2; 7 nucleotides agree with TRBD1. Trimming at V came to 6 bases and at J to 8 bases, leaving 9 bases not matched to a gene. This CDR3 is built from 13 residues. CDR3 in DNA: TGTGCCAGCAGCTTAACAGGGGTTTACGGCTACACCTTC. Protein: CASSLTGVYGYTF.

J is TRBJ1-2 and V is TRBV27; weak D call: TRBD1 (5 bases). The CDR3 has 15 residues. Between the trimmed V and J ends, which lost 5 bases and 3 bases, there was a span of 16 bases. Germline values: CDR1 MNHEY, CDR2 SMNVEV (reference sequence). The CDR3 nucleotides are TGTGCCAGCAGTCCACTCGTCAGGGCCGACTATGGCTACACCTTC. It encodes CASSPLVRADYGYTF.

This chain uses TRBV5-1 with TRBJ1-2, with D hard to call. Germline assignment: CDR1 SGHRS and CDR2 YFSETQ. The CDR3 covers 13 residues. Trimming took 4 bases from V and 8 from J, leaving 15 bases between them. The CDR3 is CASSQSGDAGYTF. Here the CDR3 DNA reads TGCGCCAGCAGCCAGTCCGGAGACGCCGGCTACACCTTC.

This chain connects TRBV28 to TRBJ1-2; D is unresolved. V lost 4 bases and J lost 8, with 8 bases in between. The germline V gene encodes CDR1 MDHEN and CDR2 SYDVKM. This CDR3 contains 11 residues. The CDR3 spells CASSWEGGYTF. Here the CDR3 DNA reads TGTGCCAGCAGTTGGGAGGGAGGCTACACCTTC.

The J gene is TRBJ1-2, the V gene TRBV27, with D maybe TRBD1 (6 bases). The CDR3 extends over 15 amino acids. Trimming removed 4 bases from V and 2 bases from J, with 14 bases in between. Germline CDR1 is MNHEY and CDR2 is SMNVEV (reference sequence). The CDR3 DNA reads TGTGCCAGCAGTTCGGTGGGCCAGGGGAACTATGGCTACACCTTC. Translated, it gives CASSSVGQGNYGYTF.

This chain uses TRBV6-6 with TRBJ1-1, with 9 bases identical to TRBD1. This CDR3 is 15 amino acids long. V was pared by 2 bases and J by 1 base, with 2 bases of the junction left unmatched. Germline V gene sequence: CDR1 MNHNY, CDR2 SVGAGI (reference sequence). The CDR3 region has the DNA TGTGCCAGCAGTTACGGGGGACAGGGGAACACTGAAGCTTTCTTT. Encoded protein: CASSYGGQGNTEAFF.

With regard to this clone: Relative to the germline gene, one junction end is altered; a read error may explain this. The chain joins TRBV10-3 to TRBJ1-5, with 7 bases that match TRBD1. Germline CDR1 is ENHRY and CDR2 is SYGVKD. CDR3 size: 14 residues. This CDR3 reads CAISLTGTDHPQHF. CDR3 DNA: TGTGCCATCAGCCTGACAGGGACGGATCATCCCCAGCATTTT.

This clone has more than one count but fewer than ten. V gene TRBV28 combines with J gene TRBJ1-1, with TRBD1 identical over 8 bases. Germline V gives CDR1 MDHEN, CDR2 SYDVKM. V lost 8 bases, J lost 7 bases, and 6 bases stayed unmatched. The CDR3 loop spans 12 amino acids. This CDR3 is CASGQGGGEAFF. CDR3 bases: TGTGCCAGCGGACAGGGTGGGGGTGAAGCTTTCTTT. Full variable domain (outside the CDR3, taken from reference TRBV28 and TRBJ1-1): DVKVTQSSRYLVKRTGEKVFLECVQDMDHENMFWYRQDPGLGLRLIYFSYDVKMKEKGDIPEGYSVSREKKERFSLILESASTNQTSMYLCASGQGGGEAFFGQGTRLTVV.

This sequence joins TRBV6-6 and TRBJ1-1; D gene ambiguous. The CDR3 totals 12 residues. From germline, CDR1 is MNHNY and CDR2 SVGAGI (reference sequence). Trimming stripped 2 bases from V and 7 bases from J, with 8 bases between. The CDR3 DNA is TGTGCCAGCAGTTACGCTATAGTTGAAGCTTTCTTT. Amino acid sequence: CASSYAIVEAFF.

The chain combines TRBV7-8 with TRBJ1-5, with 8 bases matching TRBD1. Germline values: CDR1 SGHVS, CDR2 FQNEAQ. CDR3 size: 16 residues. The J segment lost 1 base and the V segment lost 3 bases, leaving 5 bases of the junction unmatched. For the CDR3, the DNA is TGTGCCAGCAGCTTTTTTCAGGGGGCCAGCAATCAGCCCCAGCATTTT. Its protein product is CASSFFQGASNQPQHF.

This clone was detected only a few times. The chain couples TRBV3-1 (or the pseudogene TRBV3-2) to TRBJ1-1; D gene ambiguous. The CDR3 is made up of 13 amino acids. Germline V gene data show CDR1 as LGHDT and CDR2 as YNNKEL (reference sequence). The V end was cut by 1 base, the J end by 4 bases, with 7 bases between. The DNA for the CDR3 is TGTGCCAGCAGCCAAGGACATAGCACTGAAGCTTTCTTT. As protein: CASSQGHSTEAFF.

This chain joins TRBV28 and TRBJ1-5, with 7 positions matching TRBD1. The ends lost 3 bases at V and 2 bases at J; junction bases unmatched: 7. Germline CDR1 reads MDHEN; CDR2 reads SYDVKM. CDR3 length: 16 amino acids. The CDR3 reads CASSLSTGSGNQPQHF. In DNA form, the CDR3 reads TGTGCCAGCAGTTTGTCGACAGGGTCGGGCAATCAGCCCCAGCATTTT.

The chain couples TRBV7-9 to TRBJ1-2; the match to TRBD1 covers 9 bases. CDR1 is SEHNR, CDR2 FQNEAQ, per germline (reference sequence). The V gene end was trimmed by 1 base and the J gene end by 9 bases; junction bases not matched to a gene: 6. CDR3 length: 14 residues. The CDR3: CASSLGDRGNSYTF. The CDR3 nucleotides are TGTGCCAGCAGCTTAGGTGACAGGGGGAATAGCTACACCTTC.